This entry features one TCR beta chain sequence. This sample was taken from a study of cytomegalovirus exposure and HLA in healthy donors. V gave up 5 bases and J gave up 0 bases, with 11 bases separating them. The CDR3 sequence is 14 residues long. Germline V gene data show CDR1 as SEHNR and CDR2 as FQNEAQ (reference sequence). Primers: 60 Vbeta forward and 13 Jbeta reverse. Sequencing was performed with immunoSEQ multiplex PCR; in TCRdb, only in-frame clones are kept and a portion is missing. The sample has about 160,000 clones, 60% to 85% seen once. The chain is built from TRBV7-9 and TRBJ2-7; TRBD2 is a possible D gene (5 bases). The specimen sequenced was PBMCs. The origin of this receptor is a woman between 50 and 59 years old in good health and CMV-seropositive. The CDR3 DNA reads TGTGCCAGCAGCGTTCGCGGACTCTCCTACGAGCAGTACTTC. Its translation: CASSVRGLSYEQYF.